Included here is one T cell receptor beta chain sequence, with context. These data originate in a study of memory CD4+ T cells and cytomegalovirus serostatus. The CDR3 has 13 amino acids. Germline-derived CDR1 and CDR2 are LGHNA and YSLEER. V lost 0 bases and J lost 5, with 4 bases in between. The sort gate was single viable CD3+CD4+CD8-CD45RO+ cells for memory CD4+ T cells. Clones were read by immunoSEQ multiplex PCR, and TCRdb kept only the in-frame ones, dropping some. The repertoire consists of some 46,000 clones, with 79% occurring once and the leading ten covering roughly 1.1%. The TCR was taken from an adult in good health and CMV-seronegative. The rearrangement joins TRBV4-3 to TRBJ1-4; the D is unclear. Sequencing input: memory CD4+ T cells from blood. CDR3 coding DNA: TGCGCCAGCAGCCAAGAGGACAATGAAAAACTGTTTTTT. Amino acids: CASSQEDNEKLFF.